Described below is a single T cell receptor beta chain sequence and its context. The V gene lost 3 bases and the J gene lost 3 bases, with 9 bases spanning the gap. Germline values: CDR1 LNHDA, CDR2 SQIVND (reference sequence). The CDR3 is 14 residues long. This sample is part of a study of technical replicates of blood from a handful of donors. This table comes from immunoSEQ multiplex PCR, and its TCRdb copy is limited to in-frame clones, with some not included. This table holds around 79,000 clones, roughly 90% found once. This sequence joins TRBV19 and TRBJ2-4, with no clear D. Sequencing used T cells isolated from PBMCs. The TCR originated in a human donor in good health. For the CDR3, the DNA is TGTGCCAGTAGTATCCCGGGTGGCAAAAACATTCAGTACTTC. It is translated as CASSIPGGKNIQYF.